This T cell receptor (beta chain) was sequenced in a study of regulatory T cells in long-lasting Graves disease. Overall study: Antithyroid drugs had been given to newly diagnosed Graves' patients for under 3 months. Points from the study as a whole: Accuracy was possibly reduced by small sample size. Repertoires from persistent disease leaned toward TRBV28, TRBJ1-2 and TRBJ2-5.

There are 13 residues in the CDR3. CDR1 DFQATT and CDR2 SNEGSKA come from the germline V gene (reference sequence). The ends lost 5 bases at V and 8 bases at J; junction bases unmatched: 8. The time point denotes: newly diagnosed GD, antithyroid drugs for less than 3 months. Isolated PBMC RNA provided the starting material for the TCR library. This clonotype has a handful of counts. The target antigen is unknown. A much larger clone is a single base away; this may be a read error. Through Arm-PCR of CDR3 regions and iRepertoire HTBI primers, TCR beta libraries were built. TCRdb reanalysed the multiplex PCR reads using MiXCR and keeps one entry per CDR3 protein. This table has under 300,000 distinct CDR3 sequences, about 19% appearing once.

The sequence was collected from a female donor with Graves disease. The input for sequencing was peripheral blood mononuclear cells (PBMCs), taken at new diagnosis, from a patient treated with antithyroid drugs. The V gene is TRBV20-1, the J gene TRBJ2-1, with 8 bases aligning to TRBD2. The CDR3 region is CSAPPGLGDEQFF. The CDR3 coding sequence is TGCAGTGCTCCTCCGGGACTAGGCGATGAGCAGTTCTTC.